The rows below give T cell receptor beta chains drawn from one sample of a study of blood T cell repertoires in COVID-19. Clones were sequenced by immunoSEQ multiplex PCR, and TCRdb holds only the in-frame ones, with some missing. The table records about 320,000 clones, 85% of them present only once. The sample taken for sequencing was PBMCs or T cells enriched from blood (not recorded which). Receptors originate from a woman aged 25-40 years who had been exposed to COVID-19. Each CDR3 is given with its conserved first and last residue. Each record gives: D gene, clone size, J gene, V gene, CDR3 DNA, CDR3 protein. A D gene is named only where the DNA matches it firmly. Some rows have no size entry. The others give once, few or many, or a class for an expanded clone.

NA	NA	TRBJ2-2	TRBV4-1	TGCGCCAGCAGCCAATCCGACACCGGGGAGCTGTTTTTT	CASSQSDTGELFF
NA	NA	TRBJ1-5	TRBV6-2/TRBV6-3	TGTGCCAGCAGTTACGGCTCAGGGAACAATCAGCCCCAGCATTTT	CASSYGSGNNQPQHF
TRBD1	NA	TRBJ1-6	TRBV11-2	TGTGCCAGCAGCTGGACAGGGGGATTAGAATCACCCCTCCACTTT	CASSWTGGLESPLHF
NA	NA	TRBJ1-4	TRBV3-1/TRBV3-2	TGTGCCAGCAGCCATAACGGGGAGGGAGAAAAACTGTTTTTT	CASSHNGEGEKLFF
TRBD1	NA	TRBJ1-2	TRBV19	TGTGCCAGTAGTGACAGGGGGCGAGGCTATGGCTACACCTTC	CASSDRGRGYGYTF
NA	NA	TRBJ2-7	TRBV7-8	TGTGCCAGCAGGCCCTTTACAAGTACCTACGAGCAGTACTTC	CASRPFTSTYEQYF
TRBD1	NA	TRBJ2-7	TRBV24-1	TGTGCCACCAGTGACGGGACAGGGCTCCACGAGCAGTACTTC	CATSDGTGLHEQYF
TRBD1	NA	TRBJ2-2	TRBV6-5	TGTGCCGTTGGGGACAGGAACACCGGGGAGCTGTTTTTT	CAVGDRNTGELFF
TRBD1	NA	TRBJ2-5	TRBV28	TGTGCCAGCAGTTCACCGCGACAGGGCGGGGAGACCCAGTACTTC	CASSSPRQGGETQYF
NA	NA	TRBJ1-2	TRBV12-1	TGTGCCAGCAGCCCCTGGGACAGGTGGCCCGATGGCTACACCTTC	CASSPWDRWPDGYTF
TRBD1	NA	TRBJ1-2	TRBV5-4	TGTGCCAGCAGCGTGACAGGGGCGGGTGGCTACACCTTC	CASSVTGAGGYTF
NA	NA	TRBJ1-4	TRBV28	TGTGCCAGCAGTTCCTACGAAAAACTGTTTTTT	CASSSYEKLFF
TRBD2	NA	TRBJ2-1	TRBV19	TGTGCCAGTAGTAGAGATAGCGGGGTCTACAATGAGCAGTTCTTC	CASSRDSGVYNEQFF
NA	once	TRBJ2-2	TRBV9	TGTGCCAGCAGCGGGGGCTTTTGGGGCACCGGGGAGCTGTTTTTT	CASSGGFWGTGELFF
NA	once	TRBJ2-7	TRBV5-6	TGTGCCAGCAGCTCGTTGACAGCTAACGAGCAGTACTTC	CASSSLTANEQYF
NA	once	TRBJ1-1	TRBV29-1	TGCAGCGTTTGGACAGTGAACACTGAAGCTTTCTTT	CSVWTVNTEAFF
NA	NA	TRBJ2-7	TRBV28	TGTGCCAGCAGTTTTTTAGCCTACGAGCAGTACTTC	CASSFLAYEQYF
TRBD2	NA	TRBJ2-1	TRBV6-2/TRBV6-3	TGTGCCAGCAGTTACTCGAAAGGGACTAGCGGGTCTGCTGAGCAGTTCTTC	CASSYSKGTSGSAEQFF
NA	NA	TRBJ2-2	TRBV19	TGTGCCAGTAGTAGCCTCGGCGGGGAGCTGTTTTTT	CASSSLGGELFF
NA	NA	TRBJ2-5	TRBV7-9	TGTGCCAGCAGCTCTTTCGCCTATGACCCAGCGAGGCAGACCCAGTACTTC	CASSSFAYDPARQTQYF
NA	once	TRBJ2-1	TRBV19	TGTGCCAGTAGTATAGATCTCGCAACGGGCTCCTACAATGAGCAGTTCTTC	CASSIDLATGSYNEQFF
TRBD1	NA	TRBJ1-6	TRBV7-2	TGTGCCAGCAGCTTACTAGGGACAGATTATCTCCACGATTCACCCCTCCACTTT	CASSLLGTDYLHDSPLHF
NA	few	TRBJ1-6	TRBV19	TGTGCCAGCCAGGGTCAAGCCTATTCACCCCTCCACTTT	CASQGQAYSPLHF
NA	NA	TRBJ1-6	TRBV23-1	TGCGCCAGCAGTCAAACTTCCGGGACATCAGAGCTCCGTTATAATTCACCCCTCCACTTT	CASSQTSGTSELRYNSPLHF
TRBD2	NA	TRBJ2-1	TRBV18	TGTGCCAGCTCACCGACTAGGAGCGGGAGGGCCTGGGATGAGCAGTTCTTC	CASSPTRSGRAWDEQFF
NA	NA	TRBJ1-2	TRBV9	TGTGCCAGCAGCGTAGGGGCAGGGAATGGCTACACCTTC	CASSVGAGNGYTF
NA	NA	TRBJ1-1	TRBV4-1	TGCGCCAGCAGCCAAGAAAGCAGACTTGAAGCTTTCTTT	CASSQESRLEAFF
TRBD2	NA	TRBJ2-5	TRBV7-2	TGTGCCAGCAGCTTAGCGCTTAGCGGGGGATTCCAAGAGACCCAGTACTTC	CASSLALSGGFQETQYF
TRBD1	NA	TRBJ1-5	TRBV9	TGTGCCAGCAGCCCGACAGGGGTGGACGGTCAGCCCCAGCATTTT	CASSPTGVDGQPQHF
NA	NA	TRBJ2-3	TRBV14	TGTGCCAGCAGCCAAGTGGGGCTTTCGTTCACAGATACGCAGTATTTT	CASSQVGLSFTDTQYF
TRBD2	NA	TRBJ2-3	TRBV15	TGTGCCACCACCTCAATAGCGGGGGGGACAGATACGCAGTATTTT	CATTSIAGGTDTQYF
NA	NA	TRBJ2-3	TRBV28	TGTGCCAGCAGTTTACTTCGGAGTACGTATTTT	CASSLLRSTYF
NA	few	TRBJ2-5	TRBV5-8	TGTGCCAGCAGCTTGGAGACAGGCGTGTTCGGGGAGACCCAGTACTTC	CASSLETGVFGETQYF
NA	NA	TRBJ1-2	TRBV28	TGTGCCAGCAGTCCACCGGGGAAGATTAACTATGGCTACACCTTC	CASSPPGKINYGYTF
TRBD2	NA	TRBJ2-5	TRBV6-4	TGTGCCAGCAGGCCCTCTAGCGGGAGTTATGGAGAGACCCAGTACTTC	CASRPSSGSYGETQYF
NA	NA	TRBJ1-3	TRBV7-8	TGTGCCAGCAGCTTAATGAGTCAAGCTGGAAACACCATATATTTT	CASSLMSQAGNTIYF
NA	NA	TRBJ2-3	TRBV19	TGTGCCAGTAGCGGGAACACAGATACGCAGTATTTT	CASSGNTDTQYF
NA	NA	TRBJ1-2	TRBV5-6	TGTGCCAGCAGCTTGGTTGGGACACATGGCTACACCTTC	CASSLVGTHGYTF
TRBD2	NA	TRBJ2-7	TRBV6-1	TGTGCCAGCAGTGAGGGGACTAGCGGGAGATACGAGCAGTACTTC	CASSEGTSGRYEQYF
NA	NA	TRBJ1-1	TRBV5-5	TGTGCCAGCAGCTTTTCGGGGGGCGGTTTGACCACTGAAGCTTTCTTT	CASSFSGGGLTTEAFF
TRBD2	NA	TRBJ2-7	TRBV12-3/TRBV12-4	TGTGCCAGCAGTCCCCGGCGGGAGGGTGAGCAGTACTTC	CASSPRREGEQYF
NA	NA	TRBJ2-1	TRBV5-1	TGCGCCAGCAGCCTATCATATGAGCAGTTCTTC	CASSLSYEQFF
TRBD2	NA	TRBJ2-7	TRBV5-4	TGTGCCAGCAGCCCTCCGGGACTAGCGGGAGGAAAGCAGTACTTC	CASSPPGLAGGKQYF
NA	NA	TRBJ2-2	TRBV11-2	TGTGCCAGCAGCTTAGTACGGACATCGAACACCGGGGAGCTGTTTTTT	CASSLVRTSNTGELFF
TRBD1	NA	TRBJ1-4	TRBV29-1	TGCAGCGTGTCGGGGACAGATAATGAAAAACTGTTTTTT	CSVSGTDNEKLFF
NA	NA	TRBJ1-6	TRBV6-5	TGTGCCAGCAGTTATCGGGGGGGCCCTTATAATTCACCCCTCCACTTT	CASSYRGGPYNSPLHF
NA	NA	TRBJ1-1	TRBV6-5	TGTGCCAGCAGTTCAACCCCGGGTACTGAAGCTTTCTTT	CASSSTPGTEAFF
TRBD1	NA	TRBJ2-6	TRBV5-1	TGCGCCAGCAGCTTTTTCCAGGGGGCTTCATCTGGGGCCAACGTCCTGACTTTC	CASSFFQGASSGANVLTF
NA	NA	TRBJ2-3	TRBV3-1/TRBV3-2	TGTGCCAGCAGCCAAGTTGGAGCGGGTGGGGATACGCAGTATTTT	CASSQVGAGGDTQYF
TRBD1	NA	TRBJ2-3	TRBV19	TGTGCCAGTAGTATCTTACCGGGACAGGGATCAACAGATACGCAGTATTTT	CASSILPGQGSTDTQYF
NA	NA	TRBJ1-5	TRBV4-1	TGCGCCAGCAGCCAAGATCTACCAGGGAATCAGCCCCAGCATTTT	CASSQDLPGNQPQHF
NA	NA	TRBJ1-1	TRBV11-2	TGTGCCAGCAGCTTCAACGAGGGTTACACTGAAGCTTTCTTT	CASSFNEGYTEAFF